This TCR beta chain originates from a study of T cells in localized non-small cell lung cancer. General observations from the study: There was higher T cell clonality in uninvolved adjacent lung than in tumor, and it was highest there.

V shed 0 bases and J shed 3 bases, with 9 bases lying between them. The CDR3 covers 14 residues. Germline-derived CDR1 and CDR2 are PRHDT and FYEKMQ (reference sequence). Sequencing was performed with immunoSEQ multiplex PCR; in TCRdb, only in-frame clones are kept and a portion is missing. The repertoire holds about 62,000 clones, with 80% to 90% as singletons. Points on this clone: Its specificity is unknown.

The receptor was derived from a man aged 35 to 70 with stage II lung adenocarcinoma. Sequenced here: PBMCs, sampled before any cancer treatment. This sequence joins TRBV13 and TRBJ2-7; D is unresolved. The CDR3 sequence: CASSLGGLDYEQYF. The CDR3 nucleotides read TGTGCCAGCAGCTTAGGGGGGTTGGACTACGAGCAGTACTTC.